What follows describes a single T cell receptor beta chain. Antigen specificity is unknown. The assay was immunoSEQ multiplex PCR, and TCRdb's table has in-frame clones only and misses some. The sample comprises about 5,000 clones, about four fifths of which are singletons, and around 10% rests with the top ten. There are 13 residues in the CDR3. Patients had resection in Japan or China between the mid-2010s and the late 2010s. This record comes from a study of immune evolution from preneoplasia to lung adenocarcinoma. The study's findings and limits: From normal lung to invasive adenocarcinoma, top clone frequencies appeared to decrease.

The chain has TRBV12-1 and TRBJ1-5; no check of the table's D call, TRBD1, against the DNA was made. TRBV12-1 is a recognized pseudogene. Input material: FFPE adjacent normal lung tissue. This clonotype was obtained from a donor at least 70 years old with lung adenocarcinoma. This chain's CDR3 is CASSLNAGQPQHF. The DNA for the CDR3 is TGTGCCAGCAGCCTCAATGCAGGTCAGCCCCAGCATTTT.